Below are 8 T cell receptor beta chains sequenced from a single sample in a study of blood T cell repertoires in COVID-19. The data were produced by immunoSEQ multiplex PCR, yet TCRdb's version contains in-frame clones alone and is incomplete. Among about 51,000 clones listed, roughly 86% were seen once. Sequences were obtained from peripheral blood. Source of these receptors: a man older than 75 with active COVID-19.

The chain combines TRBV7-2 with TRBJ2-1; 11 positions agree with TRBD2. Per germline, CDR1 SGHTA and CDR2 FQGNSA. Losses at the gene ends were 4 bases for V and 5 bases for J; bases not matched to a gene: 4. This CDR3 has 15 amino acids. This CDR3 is CASSWVAGGNNEQFF. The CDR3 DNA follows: TGTGCCAGCAGCTGGGTAGCGGGAGGGAACAATGAGCAGTTCTTC.

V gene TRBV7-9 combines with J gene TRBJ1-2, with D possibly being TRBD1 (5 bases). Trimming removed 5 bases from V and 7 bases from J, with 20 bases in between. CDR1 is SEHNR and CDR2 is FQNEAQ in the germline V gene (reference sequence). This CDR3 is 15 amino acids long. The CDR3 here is CASSTPGTMSSGYTF. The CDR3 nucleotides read TGTGCCAGCAGCACACCCGGGACTATGAGTTCTGGCTACACCTTC.

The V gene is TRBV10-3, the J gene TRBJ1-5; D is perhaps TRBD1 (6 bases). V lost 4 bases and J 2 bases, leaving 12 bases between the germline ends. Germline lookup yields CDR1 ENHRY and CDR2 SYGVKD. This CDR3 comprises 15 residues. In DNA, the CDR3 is TGTGCCATCAGTGGAGGGGGGGGCGGCAATCAGCCCCAGCATTTT. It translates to CAISGGGGGNQPQHF.

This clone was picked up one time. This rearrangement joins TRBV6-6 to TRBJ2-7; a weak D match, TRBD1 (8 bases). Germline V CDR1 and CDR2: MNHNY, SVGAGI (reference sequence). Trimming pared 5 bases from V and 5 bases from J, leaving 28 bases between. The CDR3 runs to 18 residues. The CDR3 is CASSRIQGGFQGGDEQYF. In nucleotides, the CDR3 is TGTGCCAGCAGTCGGATACAGGGGGGGTTTCAAGGAGGCGACGAGCAGTACTTC.

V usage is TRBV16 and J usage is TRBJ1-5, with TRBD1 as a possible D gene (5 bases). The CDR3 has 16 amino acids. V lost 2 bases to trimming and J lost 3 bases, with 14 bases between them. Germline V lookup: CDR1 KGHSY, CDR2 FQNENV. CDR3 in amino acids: CASSQGGGRINQPQHF. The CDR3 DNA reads TGTGCCAGCAGCCAAGGGGGGGGACGGATCAATCAGCCCCAGCATTTT.

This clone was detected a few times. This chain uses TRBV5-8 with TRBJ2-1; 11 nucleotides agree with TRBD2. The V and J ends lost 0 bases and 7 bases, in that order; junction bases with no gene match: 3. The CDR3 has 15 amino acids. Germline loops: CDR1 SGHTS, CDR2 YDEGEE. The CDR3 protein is CASSLEGLAVNEQFF. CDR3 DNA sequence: TGTGCCAGCAGCTTGGAGGGACTAGCGGTGAATGAGCAGTTCTTC.

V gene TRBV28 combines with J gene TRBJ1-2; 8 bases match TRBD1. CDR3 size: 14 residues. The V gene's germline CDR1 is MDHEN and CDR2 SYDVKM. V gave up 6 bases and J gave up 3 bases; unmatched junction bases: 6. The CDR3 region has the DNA TGTGCCAGCAGATCCCCGGACAGGGACTATGGCTACACCTTC. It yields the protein CASRSPDRDYGYTF.

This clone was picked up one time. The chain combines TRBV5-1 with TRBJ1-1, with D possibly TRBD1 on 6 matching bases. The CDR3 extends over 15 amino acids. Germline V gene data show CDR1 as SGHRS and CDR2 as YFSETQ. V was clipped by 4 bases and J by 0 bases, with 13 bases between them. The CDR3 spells CASSIRDTLNTEAFF. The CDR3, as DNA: TGCGCCAGCAGCATACGGGACACTTTGAACACTGAAGCTTTCTTT.